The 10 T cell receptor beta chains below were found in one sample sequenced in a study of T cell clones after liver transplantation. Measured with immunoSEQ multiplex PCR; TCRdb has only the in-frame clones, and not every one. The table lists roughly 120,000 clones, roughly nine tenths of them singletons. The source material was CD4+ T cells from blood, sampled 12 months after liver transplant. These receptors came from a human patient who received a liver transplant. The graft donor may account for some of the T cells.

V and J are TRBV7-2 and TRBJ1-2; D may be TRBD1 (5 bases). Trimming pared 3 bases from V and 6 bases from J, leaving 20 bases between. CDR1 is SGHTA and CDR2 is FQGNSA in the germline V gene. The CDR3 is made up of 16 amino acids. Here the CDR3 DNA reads TGTGCCAGCAGCTTTGTTCCCGGACGGGACCGCGATGGCTACACCTTC. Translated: CASSFVPGRDRDGYTF.

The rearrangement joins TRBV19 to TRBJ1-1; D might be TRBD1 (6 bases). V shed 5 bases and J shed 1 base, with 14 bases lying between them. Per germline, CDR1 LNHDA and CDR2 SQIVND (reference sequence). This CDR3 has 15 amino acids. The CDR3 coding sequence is TGTGCCAGTAGTGGGCAGGACAGTCAGAACACTGAAGCTTTCTTT. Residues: CASSGQDSQNTEAFF.

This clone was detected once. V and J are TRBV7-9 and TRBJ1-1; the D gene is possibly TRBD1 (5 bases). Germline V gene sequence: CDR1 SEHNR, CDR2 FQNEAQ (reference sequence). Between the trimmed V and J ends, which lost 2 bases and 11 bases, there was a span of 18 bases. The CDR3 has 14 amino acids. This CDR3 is CASSLIASGRQAFF. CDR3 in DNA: TGTGCCAGCAGCTTAATTGCCTCAGGGCGTCAGGCTTTCTTT.

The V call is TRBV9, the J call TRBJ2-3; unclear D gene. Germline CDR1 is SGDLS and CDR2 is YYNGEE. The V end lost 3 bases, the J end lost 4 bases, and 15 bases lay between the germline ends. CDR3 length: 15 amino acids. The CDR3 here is CASSGLGSGADTQYF. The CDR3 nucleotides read TGTGCCAGCAGCGGACTGGGATCTGGCGCAGATACGCAGTATTTT.

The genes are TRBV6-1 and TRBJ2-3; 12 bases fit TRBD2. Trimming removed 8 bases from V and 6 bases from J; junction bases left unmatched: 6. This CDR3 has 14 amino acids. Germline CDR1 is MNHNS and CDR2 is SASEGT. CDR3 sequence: CASRLAGAGDTQYF. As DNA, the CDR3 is TGTGCCAGCCGACTAGCGGGGGCAGGGGATACGCAGTATTTT.

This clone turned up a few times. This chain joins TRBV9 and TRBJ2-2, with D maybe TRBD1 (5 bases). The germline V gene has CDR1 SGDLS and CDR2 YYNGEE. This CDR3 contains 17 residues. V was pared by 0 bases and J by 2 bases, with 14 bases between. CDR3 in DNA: TGTGCCAGCAGCGTAGATAGGGGATCTTTCAACACCGGGGAGCTGTTTTTT. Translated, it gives CASSVDRGSFNTGELFF.

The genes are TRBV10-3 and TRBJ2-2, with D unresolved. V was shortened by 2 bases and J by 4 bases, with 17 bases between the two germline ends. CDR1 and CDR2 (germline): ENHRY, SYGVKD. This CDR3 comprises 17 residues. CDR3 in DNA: TGTGCCATCAGTGAGCCGGGCTTAACCTTTAGCACCGGGGAGCTGTTTTTT. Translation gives CAISEPGLTFSTGELFF.

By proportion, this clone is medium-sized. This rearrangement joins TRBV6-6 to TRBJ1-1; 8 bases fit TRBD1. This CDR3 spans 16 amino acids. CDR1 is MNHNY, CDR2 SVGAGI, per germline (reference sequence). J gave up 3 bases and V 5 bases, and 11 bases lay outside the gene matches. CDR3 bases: TGTGCCAGCAGTCCAGGACAGGGTGGAGTCGACACTGAAGCTTTCTTT. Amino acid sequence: CASSPGQGGVDTEAFF.

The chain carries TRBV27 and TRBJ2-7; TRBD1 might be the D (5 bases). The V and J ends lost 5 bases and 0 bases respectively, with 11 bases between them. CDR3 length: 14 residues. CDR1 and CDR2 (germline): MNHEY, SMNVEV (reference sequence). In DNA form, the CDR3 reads TGTGCCAGCAGTCCCCGCAGGGTCTCCTACGAGCAGTACTTC. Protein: CASSPRRVSYEQYF.

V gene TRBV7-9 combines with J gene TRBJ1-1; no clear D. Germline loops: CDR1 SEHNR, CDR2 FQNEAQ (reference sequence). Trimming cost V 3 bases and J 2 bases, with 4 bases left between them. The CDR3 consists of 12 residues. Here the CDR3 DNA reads TGTGCCAGCAGCTTTAGAAACACTGAAGCTTTCTTT. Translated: CASSFRNTEAFF.